This TCR beta chain appears in the sequencing data of a study of blood T cell repertoires in COVID-19. At the level of the study: T cells, B-cell-depleted T cells, or PBMCs supplied cDNA or gDNA.

Sequencing used immunoSEQ multiplex PCR; TCRdb keeps in-frame clones, though not all of them. The sample lists 300,000 to 400,000 clones, more than 90% seen once, with 3% to 5% in the top ten. In terms of age and location, participants ranged from roughly 18 to 95 years and lived in roughly 22 US areas. Germline CDR1 and CDR2: LNHDA and SQIVND (reference sequence). J gave up 8 bases and V 6 bases, and 8 bases lay outside the gene matches. This CDR3 contains 13 residues. The TCR comes from a woman aged 25 to 39 who had been exposed to COVID-19. The chain uses TRBV19 and TRBJ1-2; TRBD1 agrees at 8 bases. The source material was PBMCs or T cells enriched from blood (not recorded which). CDR3 amino acids: CASSPGGVDGYTF. The CDR3, as DNA: TGTGCCAGTAGCCCAGGGGGCGTAGACGGCTACACCTTC.